The present entry profiles one T cell receptor (beta chain) with its context. Sequencing was performed with immunoSEQ multiplex PCR; in TCRdb, only in-frame clones are kept and a portion is missing. The sample has about 500,000 clones, roughly four fifths seen once. This record belongs to a study of shared clonotypes between healthy human individuals. V shed 2 bases and J shed 5 bases, with 12 bases lying between them. This CDR3 contains 15 residues. Germline CDR1 and CDR2: MNHEY and SVGAGI. The chain employs TRBV6-5 and TRBJ1-4; maybe TRBD1 (6 bases). This receptor was obtained from a woman aged 40 to 50 in good health. Some clones in this sample may be carry-over from other donors' samples. The sequenced material came from PBMCs. CDR3 in amino acids: CASSYADSLNEKLFF. In DNA, the CDR3 is TGTGCCAGCAGTTACGCGGACAGCCTCAATGAAAAACTGTTTTTT.